This T cell receptor beta chain was sequenced during a study of cytomegalovirus exposure and HLA in healthy donors. Overall study results and limits: A later analysis linked a missense DCLRE1C variant to TCR beta V- and J-gene trimming. In a later analysis, HLA-C alleles had the fewest associated TCRs, DRB1 alleles the most.

Comments on this clone: Its antigen is not known.

PCR primers comprised 60 Vbeta and 13 Jbeta primers. Per the original data handling: Later reanalysis found 60 million to 90 million unique TCR beta chains, 9 million to 12 million of them shared. Profiling relied on immunoSEQ multiplex PCR, and the TCRdb table lists in-frame clones only, not all of them. The DNA was the basis for D and trimming; V, J and clone size are from that table. The sample holds about 200,000 clones, approximately 79% seen once. Germline lookup yields CDR1 SNHLY and CDR2 FYNNEI. With 2 bases removed from V and 2 bases from J, the gap between germline ends came to 10 bases. The CDR3 is made up of 15 amino acids.

The TCR comes from a man aged 45-65 years in good health and CMV-seronegative. Sequenced input: PBMCs. The rearrangement uses TRBV2 and TRBJ1-5, with unresolved D. DNA of the CDR3: TGTGCCAGCAGTGAACGCGGGTCGGGCAATCAGCCCCAGCATTTT. Translated: CASSERGSGNQPQHF.